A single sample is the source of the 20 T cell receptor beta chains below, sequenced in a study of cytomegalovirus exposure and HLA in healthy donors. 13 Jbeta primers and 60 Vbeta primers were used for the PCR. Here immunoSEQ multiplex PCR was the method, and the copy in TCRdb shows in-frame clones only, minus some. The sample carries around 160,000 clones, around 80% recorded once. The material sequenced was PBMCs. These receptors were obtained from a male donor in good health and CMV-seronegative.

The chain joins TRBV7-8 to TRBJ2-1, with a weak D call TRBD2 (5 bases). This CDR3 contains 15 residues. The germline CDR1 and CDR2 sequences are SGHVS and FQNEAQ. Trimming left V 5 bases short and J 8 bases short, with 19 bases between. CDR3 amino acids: CASSHRRVDFDEQFF. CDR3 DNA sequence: TGTGCCAGCAGCCACCGGCGGGTCGATTTCGATGAGCAGTTCTTC.

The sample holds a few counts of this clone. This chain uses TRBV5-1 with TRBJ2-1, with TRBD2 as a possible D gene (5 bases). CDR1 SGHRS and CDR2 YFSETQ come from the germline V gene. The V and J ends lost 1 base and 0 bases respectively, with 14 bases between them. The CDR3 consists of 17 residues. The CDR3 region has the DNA TGCGCCAGCAGCTTGAACCCAACTGGACTCTCCTACAATGAGCAGTTCTTC. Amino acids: CASSLNPTGLSYNEQFF.

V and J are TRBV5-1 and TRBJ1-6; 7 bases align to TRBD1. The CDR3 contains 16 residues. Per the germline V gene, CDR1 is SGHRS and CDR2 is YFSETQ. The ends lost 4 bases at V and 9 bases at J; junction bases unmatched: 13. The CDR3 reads CASSATGVMEVSPLHF. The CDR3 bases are TGCGCCAGCAGCGCAACAGGGGTAATGGAAGTTTCACCCCTCCACTTT.

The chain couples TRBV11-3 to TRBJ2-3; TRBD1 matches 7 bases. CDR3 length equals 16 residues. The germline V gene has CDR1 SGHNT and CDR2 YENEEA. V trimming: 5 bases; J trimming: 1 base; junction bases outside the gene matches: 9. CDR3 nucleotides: TGTGCCAGCAGCACTGGGACAGCATCAGGCACAGATACGCAGTATTTT. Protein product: CASSTGTASGTDTQYF.

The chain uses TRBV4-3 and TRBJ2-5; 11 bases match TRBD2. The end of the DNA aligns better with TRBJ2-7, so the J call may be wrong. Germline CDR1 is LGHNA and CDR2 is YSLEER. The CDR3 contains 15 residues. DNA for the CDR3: TGCGCCAGCAGCCGGAAACTAGCGGGAGCCTACGAGCAGTACTTC. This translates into CASSRKLAGAYEQYF.

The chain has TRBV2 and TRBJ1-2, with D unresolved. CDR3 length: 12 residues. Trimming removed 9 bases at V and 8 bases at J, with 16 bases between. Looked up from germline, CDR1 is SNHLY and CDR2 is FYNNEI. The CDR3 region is CASTVDIGGYTF. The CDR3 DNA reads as TGTGCCAGTACAGTCGATATCGGAGGCTACACCTTC.

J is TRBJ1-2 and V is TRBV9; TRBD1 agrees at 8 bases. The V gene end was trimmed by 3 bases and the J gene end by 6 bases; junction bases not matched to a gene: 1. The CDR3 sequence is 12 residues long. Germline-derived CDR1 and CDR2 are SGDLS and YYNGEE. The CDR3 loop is CASSGTGHGYTF. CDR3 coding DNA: TGTGCCAGCAGCGGGACAGGGCATGGCTACACCTTC.

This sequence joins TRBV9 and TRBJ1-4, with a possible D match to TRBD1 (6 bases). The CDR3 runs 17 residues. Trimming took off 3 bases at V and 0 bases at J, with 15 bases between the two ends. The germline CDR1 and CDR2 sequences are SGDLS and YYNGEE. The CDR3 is CASSARGGIATNEKLFF. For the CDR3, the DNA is TGTGCCAGCAGCGCGAGGGGGGGCATTGCAACTAATGAAAAACTGTTTTTT.

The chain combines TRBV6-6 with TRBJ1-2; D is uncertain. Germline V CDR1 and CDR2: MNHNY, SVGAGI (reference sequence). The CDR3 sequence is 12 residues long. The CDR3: CGSEGSGNGYTF. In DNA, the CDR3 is TGTGGCTCAGAAGGGAGCGGTAATGGCTACACCTTC.

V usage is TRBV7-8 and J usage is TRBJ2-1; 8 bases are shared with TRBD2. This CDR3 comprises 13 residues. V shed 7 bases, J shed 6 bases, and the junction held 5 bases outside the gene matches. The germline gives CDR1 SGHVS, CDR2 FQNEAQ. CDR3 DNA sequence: TGTGCCAGCAAGGTACTAGCGGTCAATGAGCAGTTCTTC. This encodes CASKVLAVNEQFF.

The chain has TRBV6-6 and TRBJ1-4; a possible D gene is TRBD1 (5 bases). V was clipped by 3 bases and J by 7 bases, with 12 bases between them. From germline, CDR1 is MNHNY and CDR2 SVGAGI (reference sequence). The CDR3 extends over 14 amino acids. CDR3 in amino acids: CASSYGAGGEKLFF. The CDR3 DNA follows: TGTGCCAGCAGTTATGGGGCGGGAGGTGAAAAACTGTTTTTT.

CDR3: CASSLLRNTGELFF. CDR3 nucleotides: TGTGCCAGCAGCCTCCTCAGAAACACCGGGGAGCTGTTTTTT. The V and J genes are TRBV11-2 and TRBJ2-2; D ambiguous. V was trimmed by 5 bases and J by 2 bases, leaving 9 bases between them. The CDR3 length is 14 residues. Germline V gene sequence: CDR1 SGHAT, CDR2 FQNNGV.

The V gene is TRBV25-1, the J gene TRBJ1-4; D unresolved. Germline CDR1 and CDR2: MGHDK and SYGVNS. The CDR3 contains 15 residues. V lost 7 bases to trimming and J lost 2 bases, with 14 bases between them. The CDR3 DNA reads TGTGCCAGCAAATACCGGGAGGCTACTAATGAAAAACTGTTTTTT. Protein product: CASKYREATNEKLFF.

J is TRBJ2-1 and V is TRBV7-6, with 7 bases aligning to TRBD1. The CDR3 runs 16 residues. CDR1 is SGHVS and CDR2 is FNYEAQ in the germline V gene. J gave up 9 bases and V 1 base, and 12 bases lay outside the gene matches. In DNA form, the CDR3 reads TGTGCCAGCAGCTTAGGAAGCACAGGGGTATATAGTGAGCAGTTCTTC. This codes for CASSLGSTGVYSEQFF.

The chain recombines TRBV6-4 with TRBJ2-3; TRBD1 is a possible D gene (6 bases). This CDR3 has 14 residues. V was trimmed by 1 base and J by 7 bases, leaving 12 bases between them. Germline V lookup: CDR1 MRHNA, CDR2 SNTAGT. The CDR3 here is CASSDFQGTNTQYF. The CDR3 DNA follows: TGTGCCAGCAGTGACTTCCAGGGGACCAATACGCAGTATTTT.

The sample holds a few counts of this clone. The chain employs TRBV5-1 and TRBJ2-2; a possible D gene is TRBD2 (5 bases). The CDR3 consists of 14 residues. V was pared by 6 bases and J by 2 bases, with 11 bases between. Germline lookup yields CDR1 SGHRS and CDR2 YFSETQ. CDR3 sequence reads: CASTAGVNTGELFF. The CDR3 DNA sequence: TGCGCCAGCACCGCCGGGGTTAACACCGGGGAGCTGTTTTTT.

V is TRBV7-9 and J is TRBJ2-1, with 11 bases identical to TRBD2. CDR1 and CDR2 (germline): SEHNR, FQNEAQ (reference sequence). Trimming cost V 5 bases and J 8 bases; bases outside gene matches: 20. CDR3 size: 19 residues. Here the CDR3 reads CASSRTGRTNSGGAHEQFF. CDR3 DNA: TGTGCCAGCAGCCGAACCGGCCGAACAAATAGCGGGGGGGCCCATGAGCAGTTCTTC. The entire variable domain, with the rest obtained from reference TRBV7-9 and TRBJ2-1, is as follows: DTGVSQNPRHKITKRGQNVTFRCDPISEHNRLYWYRQTLGQGPEFLTYFQNEAQLEKSRLLSDRFSAERPKGSFSTLEIQRTEQGDSAMYLCASSRTGRTNSGGAHEQFFGPGTRLTVL.

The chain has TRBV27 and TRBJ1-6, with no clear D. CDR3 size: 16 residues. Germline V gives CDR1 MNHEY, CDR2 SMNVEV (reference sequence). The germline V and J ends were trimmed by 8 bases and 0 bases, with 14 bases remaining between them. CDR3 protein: CASLSLFSSYNSPLHF. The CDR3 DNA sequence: TGTGCCAGCCTTTCCCTTTTTAGCTCCTATAATTCACCCCTCCACTTT.

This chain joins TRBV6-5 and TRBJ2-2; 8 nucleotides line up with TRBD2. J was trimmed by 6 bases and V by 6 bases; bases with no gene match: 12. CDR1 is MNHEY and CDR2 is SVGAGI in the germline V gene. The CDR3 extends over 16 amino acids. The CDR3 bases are TGTGCCAGCAGATACGGGGGGGGGACCGCCGCCGGGGAGCTGTTTTTT. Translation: CASRYGGGTAAGELFF.

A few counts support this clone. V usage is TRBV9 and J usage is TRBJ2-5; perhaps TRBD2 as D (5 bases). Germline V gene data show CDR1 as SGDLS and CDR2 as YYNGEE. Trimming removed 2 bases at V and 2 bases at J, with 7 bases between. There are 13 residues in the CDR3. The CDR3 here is CASSVLAQETQYF. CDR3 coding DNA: TGTGCCAGCAGCGTCCTAGCACAAGAGACCCAGTACTTC. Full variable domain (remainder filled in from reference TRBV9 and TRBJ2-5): DSGVTQTPKHLITATGQRVTLRCSPRSGDLSVYWYQQSLDQGLQFLIQYYNGEERAKGNILERFSAQQFPDLHSELNLSSLELGDSALYFCASSVLAQETQYFGPGTRLLVL.